This T cell receptor (beta chain) emerged from a study of OX40 agonist ivuxolimab in advanced cancers. J gave up 5 bases and V 1 base, and 2 bases lay outside the gene matches. Germline CDR1 is SGDLS and CDR2 is YYNGEE. There are 14 residues in the CDR3. Assay: immunoSEQ multiplex PCR; the TCRdb copy retains only in-frame clones and omits some. The sample lists around 40,000 clones, 80% to 95% seen once, with 9.5% in the top ten. Specimen: CD4+ or CD8+ T cells sorted from blood, collected in a trial of the OX40 agonist ivuxolimab. The receptor was isolated from an adult with an advanced solid tumor such as melanoma, head and neck, liver or kidney cancer. The chain joins TRBV9 to TRBJ2-1; 8 bases are a match to TRBD2. For the CDR3, the DNA is TGTGCCAGCAGCGTAACTAGCGGAGACAATGAGCAGTTCTTC. It translates to CASSVTSGDNEQFF.